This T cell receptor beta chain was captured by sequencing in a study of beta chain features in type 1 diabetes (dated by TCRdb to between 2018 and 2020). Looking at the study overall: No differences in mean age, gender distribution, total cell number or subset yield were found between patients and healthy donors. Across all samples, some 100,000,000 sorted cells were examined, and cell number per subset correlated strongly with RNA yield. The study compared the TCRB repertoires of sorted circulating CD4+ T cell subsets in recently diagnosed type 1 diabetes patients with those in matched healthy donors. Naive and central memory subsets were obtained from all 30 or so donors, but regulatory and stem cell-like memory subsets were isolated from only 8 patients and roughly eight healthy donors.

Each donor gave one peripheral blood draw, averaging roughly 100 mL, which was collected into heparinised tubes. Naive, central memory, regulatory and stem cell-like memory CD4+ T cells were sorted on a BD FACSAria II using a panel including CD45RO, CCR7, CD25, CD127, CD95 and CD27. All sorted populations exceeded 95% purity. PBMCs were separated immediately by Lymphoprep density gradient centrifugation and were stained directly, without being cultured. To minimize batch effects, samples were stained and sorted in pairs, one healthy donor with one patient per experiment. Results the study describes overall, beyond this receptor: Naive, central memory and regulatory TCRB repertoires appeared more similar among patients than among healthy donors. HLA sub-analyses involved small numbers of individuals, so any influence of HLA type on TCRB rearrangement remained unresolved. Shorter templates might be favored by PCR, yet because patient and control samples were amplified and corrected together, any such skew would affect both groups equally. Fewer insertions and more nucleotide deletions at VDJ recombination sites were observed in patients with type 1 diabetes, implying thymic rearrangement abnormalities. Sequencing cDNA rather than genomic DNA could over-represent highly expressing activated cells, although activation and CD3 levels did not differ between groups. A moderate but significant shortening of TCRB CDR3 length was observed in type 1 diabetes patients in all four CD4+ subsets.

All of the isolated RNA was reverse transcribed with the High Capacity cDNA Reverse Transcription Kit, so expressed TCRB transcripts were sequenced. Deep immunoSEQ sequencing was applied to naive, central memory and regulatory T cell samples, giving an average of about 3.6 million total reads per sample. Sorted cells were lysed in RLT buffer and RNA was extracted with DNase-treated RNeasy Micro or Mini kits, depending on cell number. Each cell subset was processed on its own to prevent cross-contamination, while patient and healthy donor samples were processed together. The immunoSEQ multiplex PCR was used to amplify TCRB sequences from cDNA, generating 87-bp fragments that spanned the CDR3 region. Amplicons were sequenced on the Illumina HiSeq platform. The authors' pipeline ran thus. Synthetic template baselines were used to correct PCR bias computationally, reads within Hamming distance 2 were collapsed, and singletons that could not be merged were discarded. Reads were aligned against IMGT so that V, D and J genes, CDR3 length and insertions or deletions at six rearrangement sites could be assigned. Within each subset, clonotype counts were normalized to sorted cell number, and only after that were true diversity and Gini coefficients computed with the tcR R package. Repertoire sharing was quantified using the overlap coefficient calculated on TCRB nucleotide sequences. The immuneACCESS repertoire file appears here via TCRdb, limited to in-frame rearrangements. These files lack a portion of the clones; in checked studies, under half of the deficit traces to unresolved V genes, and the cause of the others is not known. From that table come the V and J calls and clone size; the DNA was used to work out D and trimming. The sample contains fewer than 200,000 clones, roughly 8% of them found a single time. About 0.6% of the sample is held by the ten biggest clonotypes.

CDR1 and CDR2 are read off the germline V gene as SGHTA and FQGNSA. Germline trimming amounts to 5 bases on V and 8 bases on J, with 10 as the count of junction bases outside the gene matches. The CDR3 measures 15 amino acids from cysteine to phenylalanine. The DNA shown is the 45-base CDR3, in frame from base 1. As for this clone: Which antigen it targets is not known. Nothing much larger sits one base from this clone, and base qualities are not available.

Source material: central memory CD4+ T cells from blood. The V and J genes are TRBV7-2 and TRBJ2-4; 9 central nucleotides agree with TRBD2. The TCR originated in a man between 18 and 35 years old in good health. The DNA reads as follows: TGTGCCAGCAGCAGGAATGCGGGAGGGGTTTACATTCAGTACTTC. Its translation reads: CASSRNAGGVYIQYF.